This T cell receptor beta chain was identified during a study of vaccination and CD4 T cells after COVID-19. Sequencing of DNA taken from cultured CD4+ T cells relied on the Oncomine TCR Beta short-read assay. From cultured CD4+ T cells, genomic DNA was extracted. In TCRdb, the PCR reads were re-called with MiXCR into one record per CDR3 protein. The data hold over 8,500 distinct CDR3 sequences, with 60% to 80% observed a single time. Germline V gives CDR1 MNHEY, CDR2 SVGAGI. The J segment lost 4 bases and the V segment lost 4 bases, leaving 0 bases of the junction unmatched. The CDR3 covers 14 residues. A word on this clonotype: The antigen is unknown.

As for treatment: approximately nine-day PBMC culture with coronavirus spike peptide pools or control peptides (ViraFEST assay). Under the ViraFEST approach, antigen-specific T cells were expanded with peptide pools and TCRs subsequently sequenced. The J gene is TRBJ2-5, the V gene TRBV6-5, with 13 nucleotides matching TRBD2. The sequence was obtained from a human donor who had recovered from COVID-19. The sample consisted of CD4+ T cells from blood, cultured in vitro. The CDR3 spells CASSWTSGRETQYF. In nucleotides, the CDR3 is TGTGCCAGCAGTTGGACTAGCGGGAGAGAGACCCAGTACTTC.